This T cell receptor (beta chain) was observed in a study of blood T cell repertoires in COVID-19 (dated by TCRdb to about 2020). About the study as a whole: Samples covering the acute and convalescent phases of COVID-19 were provided by collaborators in the United States, Italy and Spain. The prospective study material was composed of cDNA or gDNA derived from T cells, B-cell-depleted T cells, or PBMCs. The dataset comprised deeply sampled blood TCRbeta repertoires from subjects exposed to, actively infected with, or recovered from COVID-19. The repertoires were released in a freely available public database intended as a resource for research on the immune response to SARS-CoV-2. Samples came from the ongoing ImmuneRACE study (first 160 participants) plus 1,254 subjects from 6 global collaborators. Sample metadata almost always included a de-identified subject ID, COVID-19 status, age in years and sex. Where available, HLA class I and class II types were obtained from metadata supplied by the sample provider rather than from assay-based typing. What the research found in general, with its limitations: The amount of clinical and demographic metadata varied by source and participant and was provided uncurated.

TCRbeta CDR3 regions were amplified from genomic DNA using the immunoSEQ Assay, a bias-controlled multiplex PCR. Per the original workflow: Nucleated cell counts per sample were estimated from amplification of reference gene primers within the assay. Sequence reads were collapsed and filtered to measure the absolute abundance of every unique TCRbeta CDR3 rearrangement. For each sample, productive Simpson clonality was calculated as the square root of Simpson's diversity index across productive rearrangements. TCRdb obtained this table from immuneACCESS and retained in-frame rearrangements with V and J assigned. These tables miss some clones; where compared with another copy, unresolved V genes account for less than half of the shortfall, and the remainder is unexplained. V and J calls and clone size come straight from that table; D and trimming were deduced from the DNA. The table for this sample lists 200,000 to 250,000 clones; 70% to 90% of them were counted only once. The biggest ten clones account for 10% of the sample.

Collaborating institutions collected whole blood in K2EDTA tubes following their own protocols. Collaborator samples were shipped for TCRbeta analysis as frozen whole blood, isolated PBMCs, or DNA extracted from either sample type. The CDR3 sequence holds 15 residues, the cysteine and phenylalanine included. Only the CDR3 DNA is retained, 45 bases long and in frame from the first base. Unmatched junction bases come to 10, with V trimmed by 5 bases and J by 3 bases. In the germline V gene, CDR1 corresponds to MDHEN and CDR2 to SYDVKM. Comments on this clone: What this receptor recognizes is not known. Within one base of it there is no much larger clone, and no base qualities were kept.

Sequenced material: peripheral blood. The rearrangement joined TRBV28 to TRBJ2-7, and TRBD2 aligns with 7 junction nucleotides. The clonotype was recovered from a woman of 80 years or more with acute or convalescent COVID-19. The CDR3 loop reads CASSPREVGGYEQYF. The DNA sequence is as follows: TGTGCCAGCAGTCCCCGGGAGGTAGGCGGCTACGAGCAGTACTTC.